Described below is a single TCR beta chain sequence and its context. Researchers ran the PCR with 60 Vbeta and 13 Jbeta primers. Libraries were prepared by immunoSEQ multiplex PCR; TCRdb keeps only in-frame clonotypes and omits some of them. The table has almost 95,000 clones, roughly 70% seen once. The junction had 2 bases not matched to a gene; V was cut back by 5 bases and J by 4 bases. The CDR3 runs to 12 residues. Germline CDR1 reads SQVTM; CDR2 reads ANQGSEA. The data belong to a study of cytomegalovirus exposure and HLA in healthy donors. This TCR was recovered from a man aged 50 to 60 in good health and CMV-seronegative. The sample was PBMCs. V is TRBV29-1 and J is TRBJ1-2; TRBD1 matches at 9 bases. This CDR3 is CSVRDRVYGYTF. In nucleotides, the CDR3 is TGCAGCGTTAGGGACAGGGTCTATGGCTACACCTTC. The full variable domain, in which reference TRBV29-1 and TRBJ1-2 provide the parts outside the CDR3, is SAVISQKPSRDICQRGTSLTIQCQVDSQVTMMFWYRQQPGQSLTLIATANQGSEATYESGFVIDKFPISRPNLTFSTLTVSNMSPEDSSIYLCSVRDRVYGYTFGSGTRLTVV.